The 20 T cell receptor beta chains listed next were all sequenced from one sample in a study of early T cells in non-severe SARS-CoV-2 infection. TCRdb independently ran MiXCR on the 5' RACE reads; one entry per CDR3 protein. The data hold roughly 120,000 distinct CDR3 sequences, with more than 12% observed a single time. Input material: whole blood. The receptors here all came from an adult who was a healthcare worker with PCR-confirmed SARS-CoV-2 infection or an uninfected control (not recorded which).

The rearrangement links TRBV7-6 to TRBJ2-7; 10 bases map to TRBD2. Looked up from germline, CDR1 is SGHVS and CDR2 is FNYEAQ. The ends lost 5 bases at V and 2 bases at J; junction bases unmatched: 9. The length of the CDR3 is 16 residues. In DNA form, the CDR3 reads TGTGCCAGCAGCCTCCTAACTAGCGGGACTACCTACGAGCAGTACTTC. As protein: CASSLLTSGTTYEQYF.

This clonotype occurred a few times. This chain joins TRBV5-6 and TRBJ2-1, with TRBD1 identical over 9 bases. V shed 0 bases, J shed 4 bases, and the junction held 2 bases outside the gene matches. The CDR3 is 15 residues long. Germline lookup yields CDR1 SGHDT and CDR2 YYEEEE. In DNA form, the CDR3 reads TGTGCCAGCAGCTTGGGGACAGGGGAGTACAATGAGCAGTTCTTC. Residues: CASSLGTGEYNEQFF.

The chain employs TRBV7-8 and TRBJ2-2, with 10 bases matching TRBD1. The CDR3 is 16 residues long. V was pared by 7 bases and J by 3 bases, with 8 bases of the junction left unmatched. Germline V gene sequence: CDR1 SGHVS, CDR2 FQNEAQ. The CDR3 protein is CASTIRGTGDTGELFF. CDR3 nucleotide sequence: TGTGCCAGCACCATCCGCGGGACAGGGGACACCGGGGAGCTGTTTTTT.

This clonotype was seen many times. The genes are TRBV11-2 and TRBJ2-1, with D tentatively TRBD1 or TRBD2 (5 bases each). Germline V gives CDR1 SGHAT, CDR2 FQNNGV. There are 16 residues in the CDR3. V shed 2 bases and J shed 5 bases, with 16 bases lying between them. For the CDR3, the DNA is TGTGCCAGCAGCTTACGGTCCGGGACGCGAAACAATGAGCAGTTCTTC. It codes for CASSLRSGTRNNEQFF.

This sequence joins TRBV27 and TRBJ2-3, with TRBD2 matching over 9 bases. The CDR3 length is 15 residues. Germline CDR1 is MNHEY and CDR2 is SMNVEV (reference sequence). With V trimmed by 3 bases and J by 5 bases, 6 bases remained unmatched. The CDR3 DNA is TGTGCCAGCAGTTTTGGGCGGGGGGGCGTAGATACGCAGTATTTT. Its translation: CASSFGRGGVDTQYF.

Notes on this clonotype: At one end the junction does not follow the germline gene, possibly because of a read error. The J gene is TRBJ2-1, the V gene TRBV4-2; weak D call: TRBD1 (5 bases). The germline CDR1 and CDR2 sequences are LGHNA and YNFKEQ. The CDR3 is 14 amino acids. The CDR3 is CVSSQDSSYNEQFF. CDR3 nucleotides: TGTGTCAGCAGCCAAGACAGCTCCTACAATGAGCAGTTCTTC.

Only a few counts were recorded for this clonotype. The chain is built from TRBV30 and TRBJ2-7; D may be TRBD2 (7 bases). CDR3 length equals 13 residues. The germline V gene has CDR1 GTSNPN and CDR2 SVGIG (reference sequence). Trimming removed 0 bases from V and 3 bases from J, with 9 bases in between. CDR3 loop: CAWSVGGDYEQYF. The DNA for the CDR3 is TGTGCCTGGAGTGTAGGGGGGGACTACGAGCAGTACTTC.

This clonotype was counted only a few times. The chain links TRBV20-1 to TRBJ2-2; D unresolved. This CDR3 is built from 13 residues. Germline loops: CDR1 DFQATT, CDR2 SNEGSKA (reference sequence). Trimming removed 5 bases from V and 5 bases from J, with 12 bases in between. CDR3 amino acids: CSARLVETGELFF. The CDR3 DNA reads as TGCAGTGCTCGACTCGTGGAAACCGGGGAGCTGTTTTTT.

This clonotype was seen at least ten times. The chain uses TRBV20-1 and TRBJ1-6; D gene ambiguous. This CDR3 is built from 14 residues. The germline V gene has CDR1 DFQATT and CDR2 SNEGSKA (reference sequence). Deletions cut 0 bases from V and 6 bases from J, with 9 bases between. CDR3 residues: CSARDARLNSPLHF. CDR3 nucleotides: TGCAGTGCTAGAGACGCCCGGCTTAATTCACCCCTCCACTTT.

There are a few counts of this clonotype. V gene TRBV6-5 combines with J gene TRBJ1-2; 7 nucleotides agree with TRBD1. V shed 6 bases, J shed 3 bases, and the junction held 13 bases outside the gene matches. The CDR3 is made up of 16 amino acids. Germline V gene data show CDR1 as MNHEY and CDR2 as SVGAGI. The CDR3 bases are TGTGCCAGCAGGAAAACTCGACAGGGCCTATACTATGGCTACACCTTC. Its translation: CASRKTRQGLYYGYTF.

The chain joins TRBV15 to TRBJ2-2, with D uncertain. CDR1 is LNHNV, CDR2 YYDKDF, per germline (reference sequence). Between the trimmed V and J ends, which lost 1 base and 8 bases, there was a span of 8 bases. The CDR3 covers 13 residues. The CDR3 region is CATSRVFEGELFF. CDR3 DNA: TGTGCCACCAGCAGAGTGTTCGAGGGGGAGCTGTTTTTT. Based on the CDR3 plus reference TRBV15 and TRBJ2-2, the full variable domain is DAMVIQNPRYQVTQFGKPVTLSCSQTLNHNVMYWYQQKSSQAPKLLFHYYDKDFNNEADTPDNFQSRRPNTSFCFLDIRSPGLGDTAMYLCATSRVFEGELFFGEGSRLTVL.

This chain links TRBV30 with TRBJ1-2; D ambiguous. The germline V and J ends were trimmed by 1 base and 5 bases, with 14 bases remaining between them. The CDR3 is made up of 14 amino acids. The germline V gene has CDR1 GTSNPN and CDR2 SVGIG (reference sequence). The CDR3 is CAWSAPGGGYGYTF. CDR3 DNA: TGTGCCTGGAGTGCCCCCGGCGGAGGTTATGGCTACACCTTC.

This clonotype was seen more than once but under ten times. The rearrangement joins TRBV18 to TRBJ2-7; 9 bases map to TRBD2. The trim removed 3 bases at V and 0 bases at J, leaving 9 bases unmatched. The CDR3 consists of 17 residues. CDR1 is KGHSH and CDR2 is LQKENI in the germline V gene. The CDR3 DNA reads TGTGCCAGCTCACCTGTGGCTAGCGGGGACTACTCCTACGAGCAGTACTTC. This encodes CASSPVASGDYSYEQYF. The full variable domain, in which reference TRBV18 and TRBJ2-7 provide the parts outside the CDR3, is NAGVMQNPRHLVRRRGQEARLRCSPMKGHSHVYWYRQLPEEGLKFMVYLQKENIIDESGMPKERFSAEFPKEGPSILRIQQVVRGDSAAYFCASSPVASGDYSYEQYFGPGTRLTVT.

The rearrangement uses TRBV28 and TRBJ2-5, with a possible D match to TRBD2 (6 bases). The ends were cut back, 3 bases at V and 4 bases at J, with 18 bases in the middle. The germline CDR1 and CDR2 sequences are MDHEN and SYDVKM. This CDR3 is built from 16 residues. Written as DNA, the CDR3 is TGTGCCAGCAGTTTCGTTAGTCCTCGGGGGAGAGAGACCCAGTACTTC. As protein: CASSFVSPRGRETQYF.

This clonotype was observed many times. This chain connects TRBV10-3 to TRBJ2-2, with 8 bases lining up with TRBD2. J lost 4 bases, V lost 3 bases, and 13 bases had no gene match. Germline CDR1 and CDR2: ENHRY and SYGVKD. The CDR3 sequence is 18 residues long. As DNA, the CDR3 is TGTGCCATCAGTGACCAAATAGCGGGGCGAAGGAGCACCGGGGAGCTGTTTTTT. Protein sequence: CAISDQIAGRRSTGELFF.

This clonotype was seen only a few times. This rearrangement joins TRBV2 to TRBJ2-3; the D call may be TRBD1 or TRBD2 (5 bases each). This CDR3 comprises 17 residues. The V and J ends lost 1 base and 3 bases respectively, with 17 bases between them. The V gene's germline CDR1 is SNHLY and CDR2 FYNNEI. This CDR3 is CASSEGGGKGYTDTQYF. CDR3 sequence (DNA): TGTGCCAGCAGTGAAGGTGGGGGTAAGGGCTATACAGATACGCAGTATTTT.

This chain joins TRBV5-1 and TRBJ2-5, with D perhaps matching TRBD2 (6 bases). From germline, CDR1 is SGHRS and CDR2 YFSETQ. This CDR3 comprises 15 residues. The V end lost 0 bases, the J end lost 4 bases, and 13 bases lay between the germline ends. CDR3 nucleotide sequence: TGCGCCAGCAGCTTGGGATCGAGCGGGCTAGAGACCCAGTACTTC. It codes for CASSLGSSGLETQYF. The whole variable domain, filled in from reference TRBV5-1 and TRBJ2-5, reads KAGVTQTPRYLIKTRGQQVTLSCSPISGHRSVSWYQQTPGQGLQFLFEYFSETQRNKGNFPGRFSGRQFSNSRSEMNVSTLELGDSALYLCASSLGSSGLETQYFGPGTRLLVL.

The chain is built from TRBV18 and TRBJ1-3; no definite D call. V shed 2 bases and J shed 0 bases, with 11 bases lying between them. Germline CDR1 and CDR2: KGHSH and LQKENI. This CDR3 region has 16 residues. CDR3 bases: TGTGCCAGCTCACCAAATTTGGCGGACTCTGGAAACACCATATATTTT. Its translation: CASSPNLADSGNTIYF.

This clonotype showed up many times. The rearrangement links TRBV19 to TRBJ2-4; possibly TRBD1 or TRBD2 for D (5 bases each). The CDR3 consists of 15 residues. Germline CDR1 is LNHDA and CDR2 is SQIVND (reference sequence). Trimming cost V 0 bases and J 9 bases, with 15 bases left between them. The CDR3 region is CASSIDPGPGGIQYF. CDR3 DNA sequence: TGTGCCAGTAGTATAGACCCCGGACCTGGGGGCATTCAGTACTTC.

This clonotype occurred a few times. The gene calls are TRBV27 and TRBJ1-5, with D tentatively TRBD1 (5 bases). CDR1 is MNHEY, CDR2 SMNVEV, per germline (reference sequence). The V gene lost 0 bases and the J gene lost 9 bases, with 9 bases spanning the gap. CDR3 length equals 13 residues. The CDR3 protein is CASSLSQGGPQHF. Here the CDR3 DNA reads TGTGCCAGCAGTTTATCTCAGGGAGGGCCCCAGCATTTT.